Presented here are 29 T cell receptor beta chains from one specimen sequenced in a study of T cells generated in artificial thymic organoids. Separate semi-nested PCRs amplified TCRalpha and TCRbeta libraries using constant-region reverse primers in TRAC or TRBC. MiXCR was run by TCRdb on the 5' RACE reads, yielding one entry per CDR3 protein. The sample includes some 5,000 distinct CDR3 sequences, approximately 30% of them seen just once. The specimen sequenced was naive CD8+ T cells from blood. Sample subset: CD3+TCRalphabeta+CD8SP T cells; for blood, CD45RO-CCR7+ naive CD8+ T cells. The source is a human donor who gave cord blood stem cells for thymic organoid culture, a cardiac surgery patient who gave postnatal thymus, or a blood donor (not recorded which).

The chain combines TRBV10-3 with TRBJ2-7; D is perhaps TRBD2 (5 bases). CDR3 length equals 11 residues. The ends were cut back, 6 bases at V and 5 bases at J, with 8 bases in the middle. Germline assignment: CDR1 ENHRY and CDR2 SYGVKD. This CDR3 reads CAIRAGDEQYF. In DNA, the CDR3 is TGTGCCATCAGGGCCGGGGACGAGCAGTACTTC.

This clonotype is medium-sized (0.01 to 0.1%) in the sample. The CDR3 region has the DNA TGCAGTGCTAGAGATCATGACAGGGTCGCCGGGGAGCTGTTTTTT. This sequence encodes CSARDHDRVAGELFF. The chain joins TRBV20-1 to TRBJ2-2; TRBD1 agrees at 7 bases. Per germline, CDR1 DFQATT and CDR2 SNEGSKA (reference sequence). V shed 0 bases and J 6 bases; nucleotides not matched to a gene: 7. The CDR3 covers 15 residues.

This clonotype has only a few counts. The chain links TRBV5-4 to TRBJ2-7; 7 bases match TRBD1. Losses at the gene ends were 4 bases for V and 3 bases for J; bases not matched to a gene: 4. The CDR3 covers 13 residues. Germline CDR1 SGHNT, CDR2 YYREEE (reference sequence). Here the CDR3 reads CASSPGQSYEQYF. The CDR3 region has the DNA TGTGCCAGCAGCCCGGGACAGAGCTACGAGCAGTACTTC.

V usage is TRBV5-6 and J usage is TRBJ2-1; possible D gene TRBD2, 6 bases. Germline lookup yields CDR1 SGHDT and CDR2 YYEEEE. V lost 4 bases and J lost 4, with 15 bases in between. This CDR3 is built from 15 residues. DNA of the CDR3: TGTGCCAGCAGCCCCGGCGGGACCGATTACAATGAGCAGTTCTTC. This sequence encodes CASSPGGTDYNEQFF.

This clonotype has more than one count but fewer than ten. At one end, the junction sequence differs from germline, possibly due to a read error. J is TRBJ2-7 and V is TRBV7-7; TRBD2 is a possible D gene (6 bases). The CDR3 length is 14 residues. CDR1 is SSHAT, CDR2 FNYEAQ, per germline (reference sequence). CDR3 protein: CASSPLRDPYEQYF. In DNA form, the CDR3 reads TGTGCTAGCAGCCCGTTGCGGGATCCCTACGAGCAGTACTTC.

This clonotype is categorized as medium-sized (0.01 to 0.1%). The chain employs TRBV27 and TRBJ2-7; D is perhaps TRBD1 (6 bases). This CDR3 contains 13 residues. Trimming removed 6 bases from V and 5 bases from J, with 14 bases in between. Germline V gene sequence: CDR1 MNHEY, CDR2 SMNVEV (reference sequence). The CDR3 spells CASRGTPSHEQYF. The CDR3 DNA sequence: TGTGCCAGCAGGGGGACACCCTCACACGAGCAGTACTTC.

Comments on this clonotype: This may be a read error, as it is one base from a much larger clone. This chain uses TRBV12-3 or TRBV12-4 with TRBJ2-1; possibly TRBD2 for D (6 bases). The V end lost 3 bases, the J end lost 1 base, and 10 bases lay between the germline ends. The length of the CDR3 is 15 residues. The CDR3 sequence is CASSLNGGSYNEQFF. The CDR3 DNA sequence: TGTGCCAGCAGTTTGAACGGGGGATCCTACAATGAGCAGTTCTTC.

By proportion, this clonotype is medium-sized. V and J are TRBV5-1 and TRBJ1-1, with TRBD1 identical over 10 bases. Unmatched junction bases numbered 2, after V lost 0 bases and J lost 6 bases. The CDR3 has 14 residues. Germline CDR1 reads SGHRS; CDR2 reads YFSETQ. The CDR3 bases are TGCGCCAGCAGCTTGGGACAGGGGGCCTCTGAAGCTTTCTTT. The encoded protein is CASSLGQGASEAFF.

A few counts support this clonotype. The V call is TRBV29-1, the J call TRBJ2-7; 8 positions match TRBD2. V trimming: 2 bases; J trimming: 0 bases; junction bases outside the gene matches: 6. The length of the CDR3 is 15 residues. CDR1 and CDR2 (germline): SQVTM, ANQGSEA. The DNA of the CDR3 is TGCAGCGTTGAAATAGCGGGGACACACTCCTACGAGCAGTACTTC. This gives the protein CSVEIAGTHSYEQYF.

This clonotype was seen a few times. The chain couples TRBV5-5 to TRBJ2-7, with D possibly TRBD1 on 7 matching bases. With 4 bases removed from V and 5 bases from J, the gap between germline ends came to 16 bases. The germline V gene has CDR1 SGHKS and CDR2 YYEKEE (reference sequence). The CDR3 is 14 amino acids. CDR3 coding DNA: TGTGCCAGCAGCCCCAGGGGGGCGGTCCACGAGCAGTACTTC. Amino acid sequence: CASSPRGAVHEQYF.

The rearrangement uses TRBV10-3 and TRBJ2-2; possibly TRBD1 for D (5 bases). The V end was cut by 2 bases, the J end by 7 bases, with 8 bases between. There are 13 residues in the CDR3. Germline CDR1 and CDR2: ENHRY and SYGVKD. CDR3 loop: CAISERGVGELFF. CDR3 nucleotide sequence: TGTGCCATCAGTGAGAGGGGTGTCGGGGAGCTGTTTTTT.

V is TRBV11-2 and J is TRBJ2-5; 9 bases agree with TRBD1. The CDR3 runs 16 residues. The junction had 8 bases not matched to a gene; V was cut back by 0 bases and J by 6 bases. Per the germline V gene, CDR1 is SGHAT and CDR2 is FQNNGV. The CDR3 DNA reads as TGTGCCAGCAGCTTAGATAATGCGGGACAGGGAAAGACCCAGTACTTC. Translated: CASSLDNAGQGKTQYF.

Here the CDR3 reads CASSESGWAFF. The CDR3 nucleotides are TGTGCCAGCAGTGAATCGGGGTGGGCTTTCTTT. The chain has TRBV25-1 and TRBJ1-1; no reliable D call. Germline V gives CDR1 MGHDK, CDR2 SYGVNS. The CDR3 totals 11 residues. V gave up 1 base and J gave up 11 bases, with 8 bases separating them.

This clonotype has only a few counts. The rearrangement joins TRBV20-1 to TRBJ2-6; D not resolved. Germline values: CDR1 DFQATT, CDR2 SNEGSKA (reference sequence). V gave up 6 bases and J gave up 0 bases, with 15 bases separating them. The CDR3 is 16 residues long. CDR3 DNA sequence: TGCAGTGCGGCCTTGGGGTCCGGCTCTGGGGCCAACGTCCTGACTTTC. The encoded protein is CSAALGSGSGANVLTF.

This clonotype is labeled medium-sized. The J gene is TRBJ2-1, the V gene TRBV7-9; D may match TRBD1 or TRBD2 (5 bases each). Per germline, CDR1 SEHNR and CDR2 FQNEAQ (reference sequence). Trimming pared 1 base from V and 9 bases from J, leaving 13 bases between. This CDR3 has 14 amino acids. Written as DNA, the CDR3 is TGTGCCAGCAGCTTAGTAGAGGGGCGGTCTGAGCAGTTCTTC. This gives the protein CASSLVEGRSEQFF.

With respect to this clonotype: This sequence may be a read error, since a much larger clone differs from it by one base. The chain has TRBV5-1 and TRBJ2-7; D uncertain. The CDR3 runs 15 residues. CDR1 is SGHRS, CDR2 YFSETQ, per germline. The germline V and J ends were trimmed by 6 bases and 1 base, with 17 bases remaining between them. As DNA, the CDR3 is TGCGCCAGCACAATTTACAGAGCCCCATCCTACGAGCAGTACTTC. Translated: CASTIYRAPSYEQYF. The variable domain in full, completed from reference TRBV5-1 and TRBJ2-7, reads KAGVTQTPRYLIKTRGQQVTLSCSPISGHRSVSWYQQTPGQGLQFLFEYFSETQRNKGNFPGRFSGRQFSNSRSEMNVSTLELGDSALYLCASTIYRAPSYEQYFGPGTRLTVT.

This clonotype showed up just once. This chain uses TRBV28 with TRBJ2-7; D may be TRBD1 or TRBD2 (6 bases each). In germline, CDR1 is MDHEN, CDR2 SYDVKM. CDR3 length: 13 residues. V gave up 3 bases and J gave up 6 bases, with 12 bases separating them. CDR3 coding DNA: TGTGCCAGCAGTTTGGTGCCGGGGGCCGAGCAGTACTTC. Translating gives CASSLVPGAEQYF.

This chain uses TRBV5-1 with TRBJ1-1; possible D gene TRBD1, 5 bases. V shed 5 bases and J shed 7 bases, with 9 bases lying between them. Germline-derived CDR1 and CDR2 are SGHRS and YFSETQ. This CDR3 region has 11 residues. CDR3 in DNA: TGCGCCAGCAGGCGGGGGATTGAAGCTTTCTTT. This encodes CASRRGIEAFF.

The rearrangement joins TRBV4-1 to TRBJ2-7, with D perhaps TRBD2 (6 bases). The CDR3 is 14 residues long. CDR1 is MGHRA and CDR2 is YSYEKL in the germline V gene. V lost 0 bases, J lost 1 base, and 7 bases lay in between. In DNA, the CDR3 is TGCGCCAGCAGCCAAGAGGAGGGTTCCTACGAGCAGTACTTC. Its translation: CASSQEEGSYEQYF.

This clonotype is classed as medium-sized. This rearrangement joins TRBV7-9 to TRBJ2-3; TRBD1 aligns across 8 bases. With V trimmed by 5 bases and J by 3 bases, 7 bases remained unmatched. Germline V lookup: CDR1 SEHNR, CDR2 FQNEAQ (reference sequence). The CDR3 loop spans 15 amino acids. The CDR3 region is CASSQRTGQTDTQYF. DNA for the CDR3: TGTGCCAGCAGCCAGCGGACAGGGCAGACAGATACGCAGTATTTT. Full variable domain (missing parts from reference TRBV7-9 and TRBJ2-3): DTGVSQNPRHKITKRGQNVTFRCDPISEHNRLYWYRQTLGQGPEFLTYFQNEAQLEKSRLLSDRFSAERPKGSFSTLEIQRTEQGDSAMYLCASSQRTGQTDTQYFGPGTRLTVL.

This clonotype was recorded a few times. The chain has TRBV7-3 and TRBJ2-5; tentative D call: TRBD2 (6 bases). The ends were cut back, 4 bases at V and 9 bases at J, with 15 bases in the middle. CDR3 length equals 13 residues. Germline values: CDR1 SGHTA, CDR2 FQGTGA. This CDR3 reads CASSSGLRRAQYF. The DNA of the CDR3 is TGTGCCAGCAGCTCGGGACTGCGGAGGGCCCAGTACTTC.

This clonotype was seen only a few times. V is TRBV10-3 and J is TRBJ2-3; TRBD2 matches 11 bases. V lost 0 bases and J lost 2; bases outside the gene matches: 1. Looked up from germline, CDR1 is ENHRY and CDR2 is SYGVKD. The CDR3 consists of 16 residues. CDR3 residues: CAISESTSGITDTQYF. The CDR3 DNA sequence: TGTGCCATCAGTGAGTCGACTAGCGGGATCACAGATACGCAGTATTTT.

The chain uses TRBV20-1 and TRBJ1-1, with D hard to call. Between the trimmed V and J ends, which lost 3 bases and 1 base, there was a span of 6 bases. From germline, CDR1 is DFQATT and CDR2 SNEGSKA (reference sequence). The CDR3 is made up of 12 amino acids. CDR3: CSAREWNTEAFF. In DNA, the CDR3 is TGCAGTGCTAGGGAGTGGAACACTGAAGCTTTCTTT.

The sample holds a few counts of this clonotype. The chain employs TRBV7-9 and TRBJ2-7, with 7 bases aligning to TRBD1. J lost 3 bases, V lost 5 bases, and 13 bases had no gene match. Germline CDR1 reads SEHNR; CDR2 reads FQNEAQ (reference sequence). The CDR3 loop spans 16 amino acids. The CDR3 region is CASSQTSGQYLYEQYF. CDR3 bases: TGTGCCAGCAGCCAGACTTCGGGACAGTACCTCTACGAGCAGTACTTC.

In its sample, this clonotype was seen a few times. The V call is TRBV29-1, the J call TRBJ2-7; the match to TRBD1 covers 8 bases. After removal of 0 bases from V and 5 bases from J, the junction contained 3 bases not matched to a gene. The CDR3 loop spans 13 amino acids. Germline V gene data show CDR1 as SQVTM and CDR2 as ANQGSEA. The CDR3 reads CSVEEGQGHEQYF. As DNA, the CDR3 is TGCAGCGTTGAAGAAGGACAGGGCCACGAGCAGTACTTC.

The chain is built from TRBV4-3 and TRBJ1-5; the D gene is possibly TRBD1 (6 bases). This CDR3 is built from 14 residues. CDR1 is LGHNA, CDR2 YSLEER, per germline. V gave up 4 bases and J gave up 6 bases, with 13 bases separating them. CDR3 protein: CASSPGAGTQPQHF. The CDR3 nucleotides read TGCGCCAGCAGCCCAGGGGCAGGCACTCAGCCCCAGCATTTT.

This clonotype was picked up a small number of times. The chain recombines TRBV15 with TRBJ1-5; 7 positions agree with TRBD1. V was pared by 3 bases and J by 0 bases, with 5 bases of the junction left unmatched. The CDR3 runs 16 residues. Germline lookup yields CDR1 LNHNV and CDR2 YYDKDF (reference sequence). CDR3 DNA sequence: TGTGCCACCAGCAGGGACAGGCTTTATAGCAATCAGCCCCAGCATTTT. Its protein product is CATSRDRLYSNQPQHF.

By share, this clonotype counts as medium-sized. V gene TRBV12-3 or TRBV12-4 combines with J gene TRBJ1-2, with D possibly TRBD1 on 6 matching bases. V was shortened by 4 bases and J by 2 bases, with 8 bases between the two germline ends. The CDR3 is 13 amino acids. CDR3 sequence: CASSSDRNYGYTF. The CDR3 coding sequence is TGTGCCAGCAGTTCCGACAGGAACTATGGCTACACCTTC.

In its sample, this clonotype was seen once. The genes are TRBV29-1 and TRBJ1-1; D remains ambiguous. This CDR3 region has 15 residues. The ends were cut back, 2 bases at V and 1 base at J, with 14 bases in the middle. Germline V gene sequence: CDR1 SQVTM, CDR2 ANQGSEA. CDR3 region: CSVERAIQKNTEAFF. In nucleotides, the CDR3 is TGCAGCGTTGAACGGGCTATACAGAAGAACACTGAAGCTTTCTTT. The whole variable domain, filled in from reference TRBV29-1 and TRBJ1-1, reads SAVISQKPSRDICQRGTSLTIQCQVDSQVTMMFWYRQQPGQSLTLIATANQGSEATYESGFVIDKFPISRPNLTFSTLTVSNMSPEDSSIYLCSVERAIQKNTEAFFGQGTRLTVV.